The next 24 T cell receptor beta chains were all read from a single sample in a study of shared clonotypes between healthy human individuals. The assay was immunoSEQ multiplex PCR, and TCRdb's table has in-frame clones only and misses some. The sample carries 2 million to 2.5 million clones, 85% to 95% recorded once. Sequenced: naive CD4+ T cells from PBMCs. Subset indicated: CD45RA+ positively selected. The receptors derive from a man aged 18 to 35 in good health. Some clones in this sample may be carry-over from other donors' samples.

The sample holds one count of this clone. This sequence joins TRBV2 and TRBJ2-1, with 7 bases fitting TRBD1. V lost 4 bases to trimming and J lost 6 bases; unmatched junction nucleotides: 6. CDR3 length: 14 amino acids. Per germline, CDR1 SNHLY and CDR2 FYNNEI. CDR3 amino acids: CASSVEGATNEQFF. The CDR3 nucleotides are TGTGCCAGCAGTGTTGAGGGGGCTACCAATGAGCAGTTCTTC.

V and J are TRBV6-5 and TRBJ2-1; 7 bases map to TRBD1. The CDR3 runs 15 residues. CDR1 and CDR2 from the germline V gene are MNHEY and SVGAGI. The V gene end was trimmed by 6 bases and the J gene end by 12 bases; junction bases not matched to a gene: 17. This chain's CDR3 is CASRPGQLVQVRQFF. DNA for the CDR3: TGTGCCAGCAGACCGGGACAGTTGGTTCAGGTTCGGCAGTTCTTC.

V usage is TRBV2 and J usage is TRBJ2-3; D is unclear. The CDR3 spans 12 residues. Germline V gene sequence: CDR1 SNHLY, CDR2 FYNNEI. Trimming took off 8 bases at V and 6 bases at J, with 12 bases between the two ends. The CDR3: CASGRVGDTQYF. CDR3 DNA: TGTGCCAGCGGTCGGGTGGGTGATACGCAGTATTTT.

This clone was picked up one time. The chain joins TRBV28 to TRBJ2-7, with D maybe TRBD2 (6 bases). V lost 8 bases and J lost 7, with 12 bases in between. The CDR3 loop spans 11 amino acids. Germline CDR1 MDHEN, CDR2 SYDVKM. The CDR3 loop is CASEQAGEQYF. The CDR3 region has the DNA TGTGCCAGCGAGCAGGCGGGGGAGCAGTACTTC. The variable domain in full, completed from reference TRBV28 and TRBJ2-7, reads DVKVTQSSRYLVKRTGEKVFLECVQDMDHENMFWYRQDPGLGLRLIYFSYDVKMKEKGDIPEGYSVSREKKERFSLILESASTNQTSMYLCASEQAGEQYFGPGTRLTVT.

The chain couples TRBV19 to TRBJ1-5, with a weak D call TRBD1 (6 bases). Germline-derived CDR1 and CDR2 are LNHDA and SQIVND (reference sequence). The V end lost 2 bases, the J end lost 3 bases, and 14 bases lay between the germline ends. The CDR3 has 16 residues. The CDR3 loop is CASSITRGGFNQPQHF. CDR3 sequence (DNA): TGTGCCAGTAGTATAACAAGAGGGGGATTCAATCAGCCCCAGCATTTT.

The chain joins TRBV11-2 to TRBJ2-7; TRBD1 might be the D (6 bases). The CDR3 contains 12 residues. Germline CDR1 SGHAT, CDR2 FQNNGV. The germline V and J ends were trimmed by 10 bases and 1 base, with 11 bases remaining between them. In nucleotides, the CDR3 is TGTGCCACCGGAGGACAGTCCTACGAGCAGTACTTC. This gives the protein CATGGQSYEQYF.

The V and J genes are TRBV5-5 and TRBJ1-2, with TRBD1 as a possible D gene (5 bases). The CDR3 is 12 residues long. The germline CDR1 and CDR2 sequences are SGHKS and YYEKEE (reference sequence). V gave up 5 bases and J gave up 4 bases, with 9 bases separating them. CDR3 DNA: TGTGCCAGCAGTAAGGACATCTATGGCTACACCTTC. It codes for CASSKDIYGYTF.

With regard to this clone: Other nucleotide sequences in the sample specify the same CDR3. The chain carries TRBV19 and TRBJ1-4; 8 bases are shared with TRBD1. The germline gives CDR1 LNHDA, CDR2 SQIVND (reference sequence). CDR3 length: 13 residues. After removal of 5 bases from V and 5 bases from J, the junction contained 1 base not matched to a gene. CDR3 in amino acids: CASSRTGNEKLFF. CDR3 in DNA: TGTGCCAGTAGTCGGACAGGGAATGAAAAACTGTTTTTT. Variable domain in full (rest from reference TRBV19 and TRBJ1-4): DGGITQSPKYLFRKEGQNVTLSCEQNLNHDAMYWYRQDPGQGLRLIYYSQIVNDFQKGDIAEGYSVSREKKESFPLTVTSAQKNPTAFYLCASSRTGNEKLFFGSGTQLSVL.

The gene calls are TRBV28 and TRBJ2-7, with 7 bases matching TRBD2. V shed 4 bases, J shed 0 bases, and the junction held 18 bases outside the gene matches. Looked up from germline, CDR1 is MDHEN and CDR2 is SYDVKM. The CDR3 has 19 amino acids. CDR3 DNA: TGTGCCAGCAGTTCTTACCCTGGTAGGCTAGCGGTGAGCTCCTACGAGCAGTACTTC. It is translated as CASSSYPGRLAVSSYEQYF.

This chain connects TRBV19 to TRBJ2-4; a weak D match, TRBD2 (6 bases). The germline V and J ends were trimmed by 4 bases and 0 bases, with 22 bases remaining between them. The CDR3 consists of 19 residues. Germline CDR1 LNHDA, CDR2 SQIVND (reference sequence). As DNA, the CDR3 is TGTGCCAGTAGTAATCGGGGGACCGGGACCGACATAGCCAAAAACATTCAGTACTTC. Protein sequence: CASSNRGTGTDIAKNIQYF.

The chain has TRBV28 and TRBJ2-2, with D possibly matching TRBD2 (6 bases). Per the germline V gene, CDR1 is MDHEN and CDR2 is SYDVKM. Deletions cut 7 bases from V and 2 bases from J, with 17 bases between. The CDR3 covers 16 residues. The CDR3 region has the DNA TGTGCCAGCATCTCCCCGGGACTTCGAAACACCGGGGAGCTGTTTTTT. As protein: CASISPGLRNTGELFF.

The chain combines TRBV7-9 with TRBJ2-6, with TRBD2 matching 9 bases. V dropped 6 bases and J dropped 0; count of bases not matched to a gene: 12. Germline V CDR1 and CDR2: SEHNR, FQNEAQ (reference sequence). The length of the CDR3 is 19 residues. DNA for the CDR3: TGTGCCAGCAGGTCCGGGACTAGCCTCTATGCCTCTGGGGCCAACGTCCTGACTTTC. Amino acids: CASRSGTSLYASGANVLTF.

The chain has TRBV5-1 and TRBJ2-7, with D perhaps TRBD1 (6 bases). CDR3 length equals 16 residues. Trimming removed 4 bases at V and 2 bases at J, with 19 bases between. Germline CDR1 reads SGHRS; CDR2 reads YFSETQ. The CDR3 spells CASSAQGPPDPYEQYF. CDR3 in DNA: TGCGCCAGCAGCGCCCAGGGGCCTCCGGATCCCTACGAGCAGTACTTC.

CDR3 protein: CASSLLGRKNTEAFF. CDR3 nucleotide sequence: TGTGCCAGCAGCTTACTGGGCAGAAAGAACACTGAAGCTTTCTTT. The chain employs TRBV7-3 and TRBJ1-1; D remains unclear. Trimming shortened V by 2 bases and J by 1 base, and 11 bases separated the two germline ends. Germline V gene sequence: CDR1 SGHTA, CDR2 FQGTGA. The CDR3 consists of 15 residues.

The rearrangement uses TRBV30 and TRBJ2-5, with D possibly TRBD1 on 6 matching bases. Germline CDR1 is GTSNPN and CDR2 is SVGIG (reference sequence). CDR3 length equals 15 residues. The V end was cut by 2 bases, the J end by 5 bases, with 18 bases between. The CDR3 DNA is TGTGCCTGGAGTCACCAGACAGGTCCGGGGGAGACCCAGTACTTC. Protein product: CAWSHQTGPGETQYF.

In DNA form, the CDR3 reads TGTGCCAGCAGTGAACTGGGAGAGGAGGGCTACACCTTC. Protein product: CASSELGEEGYTF. The chain employs TRBV6-1 and TRBJ1-2; the D is unclear. This CDR3 is built from 13 residues. Germline-derived CDR1 and CDR2 are MNHNS and SASEGT. Trimming shortened V by 2 bases and J by 8 bases, and 12 bases separated the two germline ends.

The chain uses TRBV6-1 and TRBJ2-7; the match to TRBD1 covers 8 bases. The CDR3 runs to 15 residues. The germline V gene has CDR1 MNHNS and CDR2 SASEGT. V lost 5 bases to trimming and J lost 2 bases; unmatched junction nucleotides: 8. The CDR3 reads CASSQGAETTYEQYF. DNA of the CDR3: TGTGCCAGCAGTCAGGGGGCCGAAACAACCTACGAGCAGTACTTC.

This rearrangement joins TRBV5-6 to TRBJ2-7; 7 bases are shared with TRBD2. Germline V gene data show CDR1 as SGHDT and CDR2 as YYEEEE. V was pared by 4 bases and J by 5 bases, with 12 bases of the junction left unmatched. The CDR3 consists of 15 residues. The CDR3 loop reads CASSPAAGASHEQYF. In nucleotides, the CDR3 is TGTGCCAGCAGCCCGGCGGCGGGAGCTTCCCACGAGCAGTACTTC.

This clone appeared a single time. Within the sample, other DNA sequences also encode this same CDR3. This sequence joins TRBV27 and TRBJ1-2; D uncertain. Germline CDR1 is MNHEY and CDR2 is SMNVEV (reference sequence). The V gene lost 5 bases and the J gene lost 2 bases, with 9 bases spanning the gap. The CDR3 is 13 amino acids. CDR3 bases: TGTGCCAGCAGTCCCGGACGGAACTATGGCTACACCTTC. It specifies CASSPGRNYGYTF.

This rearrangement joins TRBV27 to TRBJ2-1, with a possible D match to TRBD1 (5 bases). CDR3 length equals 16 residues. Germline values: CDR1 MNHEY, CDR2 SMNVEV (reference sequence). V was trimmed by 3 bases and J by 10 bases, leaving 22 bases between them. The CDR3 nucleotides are TGTGCCAGCAGTTTTCTTGGAGACAGTCCATTCCCAGAGCAGTTCTTC. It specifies CASSFLGDSPFPEQFF.

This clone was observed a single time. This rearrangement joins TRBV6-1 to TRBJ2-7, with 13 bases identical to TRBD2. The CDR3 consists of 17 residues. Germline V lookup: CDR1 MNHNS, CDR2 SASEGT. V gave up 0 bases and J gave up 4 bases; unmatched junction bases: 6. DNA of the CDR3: TGTGCCAGCAGTGAAGCGTTAGCGGGACTAGCGGGATACGAGCAGTACTTC. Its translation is CASSEALAGLAGYEQYF.

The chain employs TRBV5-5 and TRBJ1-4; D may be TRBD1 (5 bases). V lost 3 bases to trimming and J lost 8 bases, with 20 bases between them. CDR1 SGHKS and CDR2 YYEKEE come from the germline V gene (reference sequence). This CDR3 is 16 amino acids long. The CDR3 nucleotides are TGTGCCAGCAGCTATGGAGACCAGGGAGAGAGGGAAAAACTGTTTTTT. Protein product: CASSYGDQGEREKLFF.

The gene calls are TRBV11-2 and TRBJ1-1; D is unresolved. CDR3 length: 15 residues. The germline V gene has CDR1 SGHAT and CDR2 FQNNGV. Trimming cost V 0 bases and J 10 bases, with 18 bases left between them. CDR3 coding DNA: TGTGCCAGCAGCTTAGATCGGGGAACCTACGCGGGAGCTTTCTTT. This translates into CASSLDRGTYAGAFF. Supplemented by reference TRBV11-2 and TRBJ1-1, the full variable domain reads EAGVAQSPRYKIIEKRQSVAFWCNPISGHATLYWYQQILGQGPKLLIQFQNNGVVDDSQLPKDRFSAERLKGVDSTLKIQPAKLEDSAVYLCASSLDRGTYAGAFFGQGTRLTVV.

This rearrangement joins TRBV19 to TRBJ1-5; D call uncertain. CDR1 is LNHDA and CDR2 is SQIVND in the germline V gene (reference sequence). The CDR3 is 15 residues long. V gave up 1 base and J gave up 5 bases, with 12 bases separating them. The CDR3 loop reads CASSIVGRTDQPQHF. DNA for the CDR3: TGTGCCAGTAGTATAGTAGGCCGGACTGATCAGCCCCAGCATTTT.